This T cell receptor beta chain is from a study of molecular identifiers for immune sequencing clone quantification. Overall study findings and caveats: Detection of one spiked Jurkat cell's TCR RNA reportedly worked in more than 850,000 naive cells.

This clonotype was detected only a few times. Antigen unknown. Bulk libraries came from a prior protocol with listed TCR primers. TCRdb analysed the PCR reads with MiXCR anew, one entry per CDR3 protein. The sample includes some 320,000 distinct CDR3 sequences, 20% to 25% seen only once; the top ten take about 0.79%. The length of the CDR3 is 17 residues. The J segment lost 3 bases and the V segment lost 1 base, leaving 11 bases of the junction unmatched. Germline V gives CDR1 LGHNA, CDR2 YSLEER. The chain has TRBV4-3 and TRBJ2-7; 8 bases match TRBD1. Sequenced material: naive CD8+ T cells from blood, with Jurkat cell RNA spiked in. Subset given: FACS-sorted CD8+CD4-CCR7+CD45RA+ naive T cells. The sequence was collected from a human donor in good health. Some libraries in this study had Jurkat cell RNA spiked in. CDR3 nucleotide sequence: TGCGCCAGCAGCCAAGGTCTACACAGGGGGTCGGACTACGAGCAGTACTTC. Translating gives CASSQGLHRGSDYEQYF.